This section outlines one T cell receptor beta chain sequence together with its context. The CDR3 runs 16 residues. Trimming stripped 0 bases from V and 3 bases from J, with 11 bases between. Looked up from germline, CDR1 is LNHNV and CDR2 is YYDKDF (reference sequence). Original handling: Nucleated cell counts were estimated from reference gene primer amplification. Assay used: immunoSEQ multiplex PCR; TCRdb lists only in-frame clones, some missing. V and J calls and clone size are given by that table; D and trimming were obtained from the DNA. Among about 160,000 clones listed, approximately 80% were seen once. The data were taken from a study of blood T cell repertoires in COVID-19. Study summary: T cells, B-cell-depleted T cells, or PBMCs provided the cDNA or gDNA that served as material.

Sequences were obtained from peripheral blood. The gene calls are TRBV15 and TRBJ1-4; D might be TRBD1 (6 bases). This TCR was sampled from a human donor in a cohort sampled during active COVID-19. The CDR3 reads CATSREGAWANEKLFF. CDR3 DNA sequence: TGTGCCACCAGCAGAGAGGGGGCTTGGGCTAATGAAAAACTGTTTTTT.